These 15 T cell receptor beta chains share one sample of origin, sequenced in a study of T cell responses to AZD1222 COVID-19 vaccine. The assay was immunoSEQ multiplex PCR, and TCRdb's table has in-frame clones only and misses some. The sample contains 75,000 to 100,000 clones, around nine tenths of which appear only once. The sequences come from peripheral blood, collected on day 0 of AZD1222 vaccination. The origin of the receptors is an adult in good health.

This clone was picked up one time. The chain recombines TRBV19 with TRBJ1-2; a weak D match, TRBD1 (5 bases). CDR1 is LNHDA, CDR2 SQIVND, per germline (reference sequence). This CDR3 contains 14 residues. Trimming took 5 bases from V and 10 from J, leaving 20 bases between them. The CDR3 sequence is CASSHGPTSGAYTF. The CDR3 DNA is TGTGCCAGTAGTCACGGCCCTACCTCTGGGGCCTACACCTTC.

This sequence joins TRBV28 and TRBJ2-2, with a weak D call TRBD2 (6 bases). The germline V gene encodes CDR1 MDHEN and CDR2 SYDVKM. Trimming took off 3 bases at V and 2 bases at J, with 10 bases between the two ends. The CDR3 spans 15 residues. The CDR3 protein is CASSFISGNTGELFF. The CDR3 DNA follows: TGTGCCAGCAGTTTCATTAGCGGAAACACCGGGGAGCTGTTTTTT.

This chain links TRBV29-1 with TRBJ1-1; 8 bases match TRBD1. J was trimmed by 0 bases and V by 3 bases; bases with no gene match: 0. This CDR3 comprises 13 residues. Per germline, CDR1 SQVTM and CDR2 ANQGSEA. The CDR3 loop reads CSVEGQVNTEAFF. The CDR3 DNA follows: TGCAGCGTTGAGGGACAGGTGAACACTGAAGCTTTCTTT.

V and J are TRBV29-1 and TRBJ1-1, with D possibly TRBD1 on 6 matching bases. This CDR3 contains 12 residues. V was pared by 7 bases and J by 3 bases, with 12 bases between. The germline gives CDR1 SQVTM, CDR2 ANQGSEA. The CDR3 loop is CSAVTGYTEAFF. For the CDR3, the DNA is TGCAGCGCCGTAACAGGGTACACTGAAGCTTTCTTT.

This clone came up a few times. This chain connects TRBV3-1 (or the pseudogene TRBV3-2) to TRBJ2-2, with a possible D match to TRBD2 (6 bases). The germline V gene encodes CDR1 LGHDT and CDR2 YNNKEL (reference sequence). The CDR3 spans 11 residues. Trimming stripped 8 bases from V and 6 bases from J, with 7 bases between. The CDR3: CASGGAGELFF. The CDR3 bases are TGTGCCAGCGGAGGGGCCGGGGAGCTGTTTTTT.

This sequence joins TRBV7-8 and TRBJ1-4; unclear D gene. The CDR3 totals 15 residues. Germline values: CDR1 SGHVS, CDR2 FQNEAQ. V was clipped by 3 bases and J by 1 base, with 9 bases between them. The CDR3 bases are TGTGCCAGCAGCTTTTATGGGGAAACTAATGAAAAACTGTTTTTT. Encoded protein: CASSFYGETNEKLFF.

V and J are TRBV5-6 and TRBJ2-7; 12 positions agree with TRBD1. Losses at the gene ends were 5 bases for V and 6 bases for J; bases not matched to a gene: 6. CDR1 is SGHDT and CDR2 is YYEEEE in the germline V gene. This CDR3 has 14 amino acids. The CDR3 spells CASRGTGGASEQYF. In DNA, the CDR3 is TGTGCCAGCAGGGGGACAGGGGGCGCATCCGAGCAGTACTTC.

The chain recombines TRBV6-1 with TRBJ2-1; D may be TRBD1 (5 bases). The CDR3 extends over 13 amino acids. From germline, CDR1 is MNHNS and CDR2 SASEGT. The ends were cut back, 3 bases at V and 10 bases at J, with 13 bases in the middle. The CDR3 region has the DNA TGTGCCAGCAGTGACCCATTGGGGCTAGAGCAGTTCTTC. Encoded protein: CASSDPLGLEQFF.

The chain carries TRBV7-3 and TRBJ2-2; maybe TRBD1 (6 bases). The CDR3 loop spans 12 amino acids. From germline, CDR1 is SGHTA and CDR2 FQGTGA. V dropped 5 bases and J dropped 7 bases, with 8 bases sitting between them. The CDR3 nucleotides are TGTGCCAGCAGCACAGGGAGCGGGGAGCTGTTTTTT. This encodes CASSTGSGELFF.

This chain connects TRBV7-2 to TRBJ2-3; D is unresolved. The CDR3 is made up of 14 amino acids. Germline CDR1 and CDR2: SGHTA and FQGNSA. V lost 3 bases, J lost 6 bases, and 13 bases lay in between. DNA for the CDR3: TGTGCCAGCAGCTTCGCCCGTTACGGGGATACGCAGTATTTT. This gives the protein CASSFARYGDTQYF. Looking up the rest from reference TRBV7-2 and TRBJ2-3 gives the full variable domain: GAGVSQSPSNKVTEKGKDVELRCDPISGHTALYWYRQSLGQGLEFLIYFQGNSAPDKSGLPSDRFSAERTGGSVSTLTIQRTQQEDSAVYLCASSFARYGDTQYFGPGTRLTVL.

The V call is TRBV30, the J call TRBJ1-5; D is undetermined. CDR1 is GTSNPN and CDR2 is SVGIG in the germline V gene (reference sequence). The CDR3 runs 16 residues. The V gene lost 2 bases and the J gene lost 2 bases, with 16 bases spanning the gap. In nucleotides, the CDR3 is TGTGCCTGGAGTCAACCTGGCCGGGCCCGCAATCAGCCCCAGCATTTT. Its translation: CAWSQPGRARNQPQHF.

On this clone itself: A read error may produce the germline difference seen at one junction end. The rearrangement uses TRBV19 and TRBJ1-2; D is unclear. The CDR3 spans 13 residues. In germline, CDR1 is LNHDA, CDR2 SQIVND (reference sequence). The CDR3 region is CASIGPLWTEPAF. DNA of the CDR3: TGTGCCAGTATCGGACCGCTCTGGACGGAACCTGCCTTC.

The chain links TRBV3-1 (or the pseudogene TRBV3-2) to TRBJ2-6; possible D gene TRBD2, 5 bases. V lost 2 bases, J lost 1 base, and 9 bases lay in between. Germline CDR1 LGHDT, CDR2 YNNKEL (reference sequence). This CDR3 has 16 residues. The CDR3 protein is CASSQKGGSGANVLTF. The CDR3 DNA reads as TGTGCCAGCAGCCAAAAAGGCGGGTCTGGGGCCAACGTCCTGACTTTC.

V is TRBV28 and J is TRBJ2-7; D call uncertain. The germline gives CDR1 MDHEN, CDR2 SYDVKM. The CDR3 is 10 residues long. Deletions cut 5 bases from V and 4 bases from J, with 3 bases between. The CDR3 bases are TGTGCCAGCAGTAAATACGAGCAGTACTTC. Translated, it gives CASSKYEQYF.

The chain combines TRBV28 with TRBJ1-4; TRBD1 matches 9 bases. The V gene end was trimmed by 10 bases and the J gene end by 5 bases; junction bases not matched to a gene: 2. The CDR3 sequence is 12 residues long. The germline V gene has CDR1 MDHEN and CDR2 SYDVKM. The CDR3 loop is CATGQGNEKLFF. The CDR3 region has the DNA TGTGCCACCGGACAGGGGAATGAAAAACTGTTTTTT.